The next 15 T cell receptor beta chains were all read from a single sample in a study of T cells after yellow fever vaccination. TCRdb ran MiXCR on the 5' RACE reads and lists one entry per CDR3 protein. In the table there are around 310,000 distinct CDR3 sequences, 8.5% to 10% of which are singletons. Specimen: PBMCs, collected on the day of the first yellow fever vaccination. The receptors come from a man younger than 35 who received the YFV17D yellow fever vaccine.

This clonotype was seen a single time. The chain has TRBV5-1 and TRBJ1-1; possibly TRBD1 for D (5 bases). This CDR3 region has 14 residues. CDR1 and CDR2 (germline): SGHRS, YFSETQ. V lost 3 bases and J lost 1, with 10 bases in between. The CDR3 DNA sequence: TGCGCCAGCAGCTGGGGCCCTGGGAACACTGAAGCTTTCTTT. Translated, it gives CASSWGPGNTEAFF.

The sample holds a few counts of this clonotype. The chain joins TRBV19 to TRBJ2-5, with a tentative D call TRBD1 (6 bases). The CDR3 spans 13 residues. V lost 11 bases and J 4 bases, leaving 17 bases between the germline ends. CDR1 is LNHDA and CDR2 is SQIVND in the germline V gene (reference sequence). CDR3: CASTGTGRETQYF. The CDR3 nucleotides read TGTGCCTCTACCGGCACAGGGAGAGAGACCCAGTACTTC.

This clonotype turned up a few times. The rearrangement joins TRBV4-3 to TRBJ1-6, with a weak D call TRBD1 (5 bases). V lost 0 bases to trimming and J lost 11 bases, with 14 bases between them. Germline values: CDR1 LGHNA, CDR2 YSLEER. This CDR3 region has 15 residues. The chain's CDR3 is CASSQEGDVEAPLHF. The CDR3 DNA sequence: TGCGCCAGCAGCCAAGAAGGGGACGTCGAGGCACCCCTCCACTTT.

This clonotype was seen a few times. This CDR3 is CASSRSTGGVNTEAFF. CDR3 bases: TGTGCCAGCAGCCGATCGACAGGGGGGGTGAACACTGAAGCTTTCTTT. V usage is TRBV16 and J usage is TRBJ1-1; the match to TRBD1 covers 9 bases. The germline V gene has CDR1 KGHSY and CDR2 FQNENV. The CDR3 loop spans 16 amino acids. The V and J ends lost 4 bases and 0 bases, in that order; junction bases with no gene match: 6. The variable domain in full, completed from reference TRBV16 and TRBJ1-1, reads GEEVAQTPKHLVRGEGQKAKLYCAPIKGHSYVFWYQQVLKNEFKFLISFQNENVFDETGMPKERFSAKCLPNSPCSLEIQATKLEDSAVYFCASSRSTGGVNTEAFFGQGTRLTVV.

CDR3 sequence (DNA): TGTGCCAGCAGAGGACTAGCGAAGAATGAGCAGTTCTTC. This codes for CASRGLAKNEQFF. This rearrangement joins TRBV4-2 to TRBJ2-1; 9 bases align to TRBD2. CDR1 is LGHNA, CDR2 YNFKEQ, per germline. This CDR3 has 13 amino acids. J was trimmed by 7 bases and V by 6 bases; bases with no gene match: 4.

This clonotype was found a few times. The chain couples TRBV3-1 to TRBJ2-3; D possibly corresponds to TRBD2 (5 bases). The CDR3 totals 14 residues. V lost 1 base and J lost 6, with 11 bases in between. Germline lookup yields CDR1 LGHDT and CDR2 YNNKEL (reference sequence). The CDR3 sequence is CASSQATGSDTQYF. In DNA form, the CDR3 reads TGTGCCAGCAGCCAAGCGACGGGGAGTGATACGCAGTATTTT.

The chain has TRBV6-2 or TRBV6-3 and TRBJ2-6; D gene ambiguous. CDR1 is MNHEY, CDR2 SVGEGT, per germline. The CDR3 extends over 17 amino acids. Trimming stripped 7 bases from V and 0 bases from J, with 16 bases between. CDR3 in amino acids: CASMAIGFLSGANVLTF. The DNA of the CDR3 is TGTGCCAGCATGGCAATCGGGTTCCTCTCTGGGGCCAACGTCCTGACTTTC.

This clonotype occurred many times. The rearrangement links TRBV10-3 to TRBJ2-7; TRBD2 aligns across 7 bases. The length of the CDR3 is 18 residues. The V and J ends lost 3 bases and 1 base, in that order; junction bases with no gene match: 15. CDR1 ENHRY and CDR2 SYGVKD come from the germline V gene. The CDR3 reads CAISDWGTILAPSYEQYF. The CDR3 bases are TGTGCCATCAGTGATTGGGGGACTATTCTAGCCCCATCCTACGAGCAGTACTTC.

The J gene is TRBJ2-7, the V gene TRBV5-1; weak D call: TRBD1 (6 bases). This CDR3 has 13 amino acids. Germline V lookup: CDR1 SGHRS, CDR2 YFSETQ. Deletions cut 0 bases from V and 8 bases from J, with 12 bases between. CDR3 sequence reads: CASSLEGTTKQYF. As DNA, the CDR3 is TGCGCCAGCAGCTTGGAAGGGACAACGAAGCAGTACTTC.

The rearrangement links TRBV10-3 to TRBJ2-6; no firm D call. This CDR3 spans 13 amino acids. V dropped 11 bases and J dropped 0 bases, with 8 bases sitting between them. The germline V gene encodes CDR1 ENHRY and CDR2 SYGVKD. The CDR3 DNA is TGTGCCGCCCGCGGCTCTGGGGCCAACGTCCTGACTTTC. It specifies CAARGSGANVLTF.

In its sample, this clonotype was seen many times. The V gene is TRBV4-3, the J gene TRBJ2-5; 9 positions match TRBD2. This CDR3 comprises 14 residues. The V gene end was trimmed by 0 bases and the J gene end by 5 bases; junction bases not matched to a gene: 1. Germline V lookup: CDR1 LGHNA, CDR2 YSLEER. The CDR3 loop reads CASSQDLAGETQYF. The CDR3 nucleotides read TGCGCCAGCAGCCAAGATCTAGCGGGGGAGACCCAGTACTTC.

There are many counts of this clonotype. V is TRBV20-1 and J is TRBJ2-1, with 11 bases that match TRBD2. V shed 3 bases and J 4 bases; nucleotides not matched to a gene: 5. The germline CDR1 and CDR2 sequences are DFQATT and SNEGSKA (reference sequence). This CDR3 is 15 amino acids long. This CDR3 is CSARASSGRYNEQFF. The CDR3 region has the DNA TGCAGTGCTAGGGCCTCTAGCGGGAGGTACAATGAGCAGTTCTTC.

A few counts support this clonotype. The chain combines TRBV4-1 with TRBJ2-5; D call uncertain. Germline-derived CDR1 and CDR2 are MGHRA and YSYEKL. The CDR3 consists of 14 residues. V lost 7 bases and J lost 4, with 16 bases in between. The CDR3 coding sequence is TGCGCCAGCAACCCGTCCCTAGGCGTAGAGACCCAGTACTTC. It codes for CASNPSLGVETQYF.

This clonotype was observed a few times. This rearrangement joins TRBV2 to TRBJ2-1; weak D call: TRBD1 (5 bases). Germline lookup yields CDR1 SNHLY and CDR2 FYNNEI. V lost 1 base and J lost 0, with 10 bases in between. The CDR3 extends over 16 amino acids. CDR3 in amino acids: CASSEEGRASYNEQFF. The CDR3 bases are TGTGCCAGCAGTGAAGAAGGCAGGGCCTCCTACAATGAGCAGTTCTTC.

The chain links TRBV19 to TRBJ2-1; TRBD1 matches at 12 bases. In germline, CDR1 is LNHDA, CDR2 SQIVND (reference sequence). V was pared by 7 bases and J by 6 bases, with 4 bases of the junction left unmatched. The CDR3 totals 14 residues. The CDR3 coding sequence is TGTGCCAGTAATAGGGACAGGGGGCGCAATGAGCAGTTCTTC. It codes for CASNRDRGRNEQFF.